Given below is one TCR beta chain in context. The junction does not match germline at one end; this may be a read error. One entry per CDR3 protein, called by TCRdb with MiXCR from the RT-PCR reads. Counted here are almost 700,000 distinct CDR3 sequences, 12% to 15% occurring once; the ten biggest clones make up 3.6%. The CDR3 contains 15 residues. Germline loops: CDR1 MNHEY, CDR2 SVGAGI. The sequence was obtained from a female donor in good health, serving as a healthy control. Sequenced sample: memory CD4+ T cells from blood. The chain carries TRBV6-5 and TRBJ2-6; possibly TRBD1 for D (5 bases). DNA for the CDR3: TGTGCCAGCAGTTCTACAGTCTCTGGGGCCAACTTCCTGACTTTC. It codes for CASSSTVSGANFLTF.